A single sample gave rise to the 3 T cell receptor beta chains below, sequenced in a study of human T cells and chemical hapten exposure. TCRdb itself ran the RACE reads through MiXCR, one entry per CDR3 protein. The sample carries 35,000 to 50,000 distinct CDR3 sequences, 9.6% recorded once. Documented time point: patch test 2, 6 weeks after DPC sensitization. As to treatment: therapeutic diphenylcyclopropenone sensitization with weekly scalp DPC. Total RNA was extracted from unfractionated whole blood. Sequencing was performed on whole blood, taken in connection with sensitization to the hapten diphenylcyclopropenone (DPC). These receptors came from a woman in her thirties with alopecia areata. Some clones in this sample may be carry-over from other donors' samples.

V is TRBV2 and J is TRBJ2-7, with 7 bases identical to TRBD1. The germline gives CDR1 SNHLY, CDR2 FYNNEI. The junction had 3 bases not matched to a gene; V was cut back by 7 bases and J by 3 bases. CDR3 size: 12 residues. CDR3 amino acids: CASTRDSYEQYF. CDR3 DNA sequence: TGTGCCAGCACCAGGGACAGCTACGAGCAGTACTTC. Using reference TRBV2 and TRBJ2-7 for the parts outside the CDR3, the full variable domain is EPEVTQTPSHQVTQMGQEVILRCVPISNHLYFYWYRQILGQKVEFLVSFYNNEISEKSEIFDDQFSVERPDGSNFTLKIRSTKLEDSAMYFCASTRDSYEQYFGPGTRLTVT.

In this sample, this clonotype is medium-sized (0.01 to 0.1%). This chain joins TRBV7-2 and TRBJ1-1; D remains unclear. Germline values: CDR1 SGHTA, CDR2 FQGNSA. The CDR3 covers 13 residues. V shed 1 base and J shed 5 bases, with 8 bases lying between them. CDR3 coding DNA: TGTGCCAGCAGCTTAGTGGGAAATACTGAAGCTTTCTTT. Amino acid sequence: CASSLVGNTEAFF.

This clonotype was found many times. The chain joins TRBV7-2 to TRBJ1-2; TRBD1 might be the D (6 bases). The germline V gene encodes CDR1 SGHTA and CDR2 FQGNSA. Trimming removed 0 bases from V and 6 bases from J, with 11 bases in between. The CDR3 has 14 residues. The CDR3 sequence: CASSLAWGQDGYTF. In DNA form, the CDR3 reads TGTGCCAGCAGCTTAGCGTGGGGGCAGGATGGCTACACCTTC. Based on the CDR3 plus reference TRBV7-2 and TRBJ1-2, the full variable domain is GAGVSQSPSNKVTEKGKDVELRCDPISGHTALYWYRQSLGQGLEFLIYFQGNSAPDKSGLPSDRFSAERTGGSVSTLTIQRTQQEDSAVYLCASSLAWGQDGYTFGSGTRLTVV.